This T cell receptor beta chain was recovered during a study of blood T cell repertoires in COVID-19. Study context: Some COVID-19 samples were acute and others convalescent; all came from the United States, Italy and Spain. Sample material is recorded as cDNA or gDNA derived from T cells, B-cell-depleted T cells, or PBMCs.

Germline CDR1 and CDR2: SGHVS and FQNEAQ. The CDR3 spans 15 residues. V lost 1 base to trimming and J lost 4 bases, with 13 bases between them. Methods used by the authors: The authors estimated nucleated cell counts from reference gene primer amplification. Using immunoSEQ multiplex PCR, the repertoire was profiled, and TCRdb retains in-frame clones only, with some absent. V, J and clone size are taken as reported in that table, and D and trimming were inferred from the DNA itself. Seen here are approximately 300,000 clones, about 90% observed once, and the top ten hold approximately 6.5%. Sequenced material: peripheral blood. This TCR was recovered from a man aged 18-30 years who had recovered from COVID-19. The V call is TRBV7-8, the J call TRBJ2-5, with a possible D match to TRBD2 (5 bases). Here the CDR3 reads CASSLDSGKGETQYF. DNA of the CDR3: TGTGCCAGCAGCTTAGACTCGGGGAAGGGAGAGACCCAGTACTTC.